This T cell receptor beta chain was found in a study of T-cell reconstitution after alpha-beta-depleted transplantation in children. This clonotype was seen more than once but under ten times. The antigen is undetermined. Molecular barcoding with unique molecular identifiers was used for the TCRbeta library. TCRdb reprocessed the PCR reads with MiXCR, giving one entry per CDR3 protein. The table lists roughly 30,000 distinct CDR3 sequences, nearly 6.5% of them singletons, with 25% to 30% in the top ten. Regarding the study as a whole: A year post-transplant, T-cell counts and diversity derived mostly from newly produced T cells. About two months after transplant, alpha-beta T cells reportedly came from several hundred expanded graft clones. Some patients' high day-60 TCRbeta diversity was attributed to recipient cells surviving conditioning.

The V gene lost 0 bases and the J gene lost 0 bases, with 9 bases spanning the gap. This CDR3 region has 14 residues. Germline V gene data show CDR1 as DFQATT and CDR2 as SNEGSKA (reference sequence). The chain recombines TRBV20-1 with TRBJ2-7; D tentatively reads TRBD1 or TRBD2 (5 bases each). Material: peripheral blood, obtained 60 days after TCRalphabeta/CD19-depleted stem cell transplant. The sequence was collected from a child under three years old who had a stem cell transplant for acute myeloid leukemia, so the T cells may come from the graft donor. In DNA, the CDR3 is TGCAGTGCTAGAGACCGGGACGGCTCCTACGAGCAGTACTTC. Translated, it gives CSARDRDGSYEQYF.